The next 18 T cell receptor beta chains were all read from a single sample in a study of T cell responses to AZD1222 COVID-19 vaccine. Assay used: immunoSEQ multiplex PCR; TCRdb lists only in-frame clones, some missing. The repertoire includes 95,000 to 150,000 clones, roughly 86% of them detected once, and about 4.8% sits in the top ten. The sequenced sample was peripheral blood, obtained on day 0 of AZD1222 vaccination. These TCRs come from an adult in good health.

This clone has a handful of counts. The CDR3 DNA is TGTGCCAGCAGTCTTGGGCAGCTCATGAACACTGAAGCTTTCTTT. It translates to CASSLGQLMNTEAFF. The V gene is TRBV2, the J gene TRBJ1-1, with D uncertain. The V end lost 5 bases, the J end lost 0 bases, and 13 bases lay between the germline ends. In germline, CDR1 is SNHLY, CDR2 FYNNEI. CDR3 length equals 15 residues.

The CDR3, as DNA: TGTGCCAGCAGCCGCTCCACTAGCGGGGGGGCGTACAATGAGCAGTTCTTC. It is translated as CASSRSTSGGAYNEQFF. The chain links TRBV5-4 to TRBJ2-1; TRBD2 matches 13 bases. The CDR3 contains 17 residues. J gave up 4 bases and V 4 bases, and 8 bases lay outside the gene matches. CDR1 SGHNT and CDR2 YYREEE come from the germline V gene (reference sequence).

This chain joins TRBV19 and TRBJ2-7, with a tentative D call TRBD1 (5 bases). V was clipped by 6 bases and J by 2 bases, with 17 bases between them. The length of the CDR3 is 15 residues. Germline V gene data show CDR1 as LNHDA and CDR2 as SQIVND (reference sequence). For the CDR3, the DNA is TGTGCCAGTAGCCTAGGTTCAGGGCTTACCTACGAGCAGTACTTC. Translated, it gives CASSLGSGLTYEQYF.

The CDR3 DNA is TGTGCCAGCAGTCCCGGGACAGGGGGAGTCAATGAGCAGTTCTTC. Protein product: CASSPGTGGVNEQFF. The V call is TRBV6-5, the J call TRBJ2-1; 11 bases align to TRBD1. J lost 6 bases, V lost 5 bases, and 6 bases had no gene match. The CDR3 runs 15 residues. CDR1 and CDR2 (germline): MNHEY, SVGAGI.

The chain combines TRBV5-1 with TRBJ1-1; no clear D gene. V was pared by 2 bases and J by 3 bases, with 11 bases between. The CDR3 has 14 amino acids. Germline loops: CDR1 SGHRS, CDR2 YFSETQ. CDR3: CASSLEGLYTEAFF. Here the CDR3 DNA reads TGCGCCAGCAGCTTAGAAGGACTGTACACTGAAGCTTTCTTT.

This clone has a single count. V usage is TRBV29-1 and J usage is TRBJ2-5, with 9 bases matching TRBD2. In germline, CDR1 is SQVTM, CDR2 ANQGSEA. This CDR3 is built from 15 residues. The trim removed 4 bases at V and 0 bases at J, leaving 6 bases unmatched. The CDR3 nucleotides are TGCAGCGTTGTTGGCACTAGCGGGTACCAAGAGACCCAGTACTTC. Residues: CSVVGTSGYQETQYF.

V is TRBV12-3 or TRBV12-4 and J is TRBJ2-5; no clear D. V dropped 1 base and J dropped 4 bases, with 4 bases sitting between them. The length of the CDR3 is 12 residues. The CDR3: CASSLVPETQYF. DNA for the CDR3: TGTGCCAGCAGTTTAGTACCAGAGACCCAGTACTTC.

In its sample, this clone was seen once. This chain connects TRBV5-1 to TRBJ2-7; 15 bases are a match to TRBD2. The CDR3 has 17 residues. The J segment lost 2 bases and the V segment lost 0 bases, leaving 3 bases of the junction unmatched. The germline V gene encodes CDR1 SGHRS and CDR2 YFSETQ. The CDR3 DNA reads TGCGCCAGCAGCTTGGTTGGACTAGCGGGAGGGCCCTACGAGCAGTACTTC. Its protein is CASSLVGLAGGPYEQYF.

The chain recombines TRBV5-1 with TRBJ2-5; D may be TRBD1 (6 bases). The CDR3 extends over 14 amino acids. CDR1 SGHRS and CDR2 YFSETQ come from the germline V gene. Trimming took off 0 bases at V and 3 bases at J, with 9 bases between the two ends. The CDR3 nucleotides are TGCGCCAGCAGCTTGGAGGCAGGGGAAGAGACCCAGTACTTC. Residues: CASSLEAGEETQYF.

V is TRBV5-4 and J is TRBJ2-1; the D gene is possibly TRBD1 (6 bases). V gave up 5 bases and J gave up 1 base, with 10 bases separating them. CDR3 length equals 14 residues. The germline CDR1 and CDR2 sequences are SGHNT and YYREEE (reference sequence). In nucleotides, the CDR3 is TGTGCCAGCAGTCAACAGGGATCCTACAATGAGCAGTTCTTC. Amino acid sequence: CASSQQGSYNEQFF.

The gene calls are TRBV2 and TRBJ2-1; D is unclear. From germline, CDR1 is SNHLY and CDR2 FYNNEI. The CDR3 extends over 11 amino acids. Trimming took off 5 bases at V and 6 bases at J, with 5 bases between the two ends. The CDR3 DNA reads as TGTGCCAGCAGTAACTTCAATGAGCAGTTCTTC. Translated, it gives CASSNFNEQFF.

The CDR3 reads CASSLTSGGYNEQFF. The DNA for the CDR3 is TGTGCCAGCAGCCTGACTAGCGGGGGCTACAATGAGCAGTTCTTC. V and J are TRBV5-4 and TRBJ2-1; TRBD2 matches at 12 bases. The CDR3 consists of 15 residues. The germline gives CDR1 SGHNT, CDR2 YYREEE (reference sequence). Trimming removed 4 bases from V and 3 bases from J; junction bases left unmatched: 2.

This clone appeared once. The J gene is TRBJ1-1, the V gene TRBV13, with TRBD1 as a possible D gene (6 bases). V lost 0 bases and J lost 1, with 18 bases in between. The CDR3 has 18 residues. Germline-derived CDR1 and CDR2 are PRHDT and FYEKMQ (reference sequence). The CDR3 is CASSLGLGRGSSNTEAFF. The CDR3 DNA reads TGTGCCAGCAGCTTAGGACTGGGAAGGGGGTCGTCGAACACTGAAGCTTTCTTT.

The CDR3: CASSSTVGNTIYF. The CDR3 nucleotides read TGCGCCAGCAGCTCTACAGTTGGAAACACCATATATTTT. The rearrangement links TRBV5-1 to TRBJ1-3; unclear D gene. The CDR3 loop spans 13 amino acids. The germline V gene encodes CDR1 SGHRS and CDR2 YFSETQ. Trimming shortened V by 3 bases and J by 3 bases, and 7 bases separated the two germline ends. Using reference TRBV5-1 and TRBJ1-3 for the parts outside the CDR3, the full variable domain is KAGVTQTPRYLIKTRGQQVTLSCSPISGHRSVSWYQQTPGQGLQFLFEYFSETQRNKGNFPGRFSGRQFSNSRSEMNVSTLELGDSALYLCASSSTVGNTIYFGEGSWLTVV.

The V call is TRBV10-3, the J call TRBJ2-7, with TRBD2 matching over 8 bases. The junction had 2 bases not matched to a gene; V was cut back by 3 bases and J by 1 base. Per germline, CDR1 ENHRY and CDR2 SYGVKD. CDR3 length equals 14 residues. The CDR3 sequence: CAISEGTRSYEQYF. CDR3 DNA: TGTGCCATCAGTGAAGGGACTAGGTCCTACGAGCAGTACTTC.

As DNA, the CDR3 is TGTGCCAGTAGTATAGGAACGCAGGAAGAATGCTACACCTTC. This translates into CASSIGTQEECYTF. This rearrangement joins TRBV19 to TRBJ1-2; unclear D gene. This CDR3 has 14 residues. V gave up 1 base and J gave up 9 bases, with 15 bases separating them. Per germline, CDR1 LNHDA and CDR2 SQIVND (reference sequence).

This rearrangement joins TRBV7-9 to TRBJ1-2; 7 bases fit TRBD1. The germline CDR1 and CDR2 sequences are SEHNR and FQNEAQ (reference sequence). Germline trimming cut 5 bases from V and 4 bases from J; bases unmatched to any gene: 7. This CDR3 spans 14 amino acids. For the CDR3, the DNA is TGTGCCAGCAGCACCGAGGGACAGTTCTATGGCTACACCTTC. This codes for CASSTEGQFYGYTF. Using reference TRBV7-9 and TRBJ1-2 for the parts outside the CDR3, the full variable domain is DTGVSQNPRHKITKRGQNVTFRCDPISEHNRLYWYRQTLGQGPEFLTYFQNEAQLEKSRLLSDRFSAERPKGSFSTLEIQRTEQGDSAMYLCASSTEGQFYGYTFGSGTRLTVV.

DNA of the CDR3: TGTGCCAGCAGCTTCGAAGTGGCTAATGAAAAACTGTTTTTT. It encodes CASSFEVANEKLFF. The rearrangement uses TRBV7-2 and TRBJ1-4, with no clear D. Germline lookup yields CDR1 SGHTA and CDR2 FQGNSA. This CDR3 contains 14 residues. Trimming pared 3 bases from V and 3 bases from J, leaving 8 bases between.